The 27 T cell receptor beta chains listed next were all sequenced from one sample in a study of CD8 T cells in Susac syndrome. It was with random hexamers that 0.5 to 1 ug RNA was reverse transcribed. A single record per CDR3 protein comes from TCRdb applying MiXCR to the immunoSEQ multiplex PCR reads. The sample lists about 190,000 distinct CDR3 sequences, about 95% occurring once. The source material was CD8+ T cells from PBMCs. These receptors were taken from a human donor with Susac syndrome.

This chain connects TRBV9 to TRBJ2-1; 11 bases align to TRBD2. Germline assignment: CDR1 SGDLS and CDR2 YYNGEE. The CDR3 sequence is 15 residues long. V shed 3 bases and J 5 bases; nucleotides not matched to a gene: 4. CDR3 amino acids: CASSATSGEDNEQFF. CDR3 DNA: TGTGCCAGCAGCGCGACTAGCGGGGAAGACAATGAGCAGTTCTTC. Supplemented by reference TRBV9 and TRBJ2-1, the full variable domain reads DSGVTQTPKHLITATGQRVTLRCSPRSGDLSVYWYQQSLDQGLQFLIQYYNGEERAKGNILERFSAQQFPDLHSELNLSSLELGDSALYFCASSATSGEDNEQFFGPGTRLTVL.

J is TRBJ1-5 and V is TRBV19; the D is unclear. Germline-derived CDR1 and CDR2 are LNHDA and SQIVND (reference sequence). Trimming took off 0 bases at V and 3 bases at J, with 6 bases between the two ends. The CDR3 totals 14 residues. The CDR3 DNA follows: TGTGCCAGTAGTATAGAGCGTGACAATCAGCCCCAGCATTTT. Translation: CASSIERDNQPQHF.

The J gene is TRBJ2-3, the V gene TRBV9, with D uncertain. The CDR3 loop spans 13 amino acids. The V and J ends lost 0 bases and 2 bases respectively, with 4 bases between them. In germline, CDR1 is SGDLS, CDR2 YYNGEE. This chain's CDR3 is CASSVGTTDTQYF. CDR3 nucleotide sequence: TGTGCCAGCAGCGTAGGTACCACAGATACGCAGTATTTT. Drawing the rest from reference TRBV9 and TRBJ2-3, the complete variable domain is DSGVTQTPKHLITATGQRVTLRCSPRSGDLSVYWYQQSLDQGLQFLIQYYNGEERAKGNILERFSAQQFPDLHSELNLSSLELGDSALYFCASSVGTTDTQYFGPGTRLTVL.

About this clonotype: At one end, the junction sequence differs from germline, possibly due to a read error. This chain connects TRBV11-2 to TRBJ2-2; TRBD2 might be the D (7 bases). This CDR3 is built from 15 residues. Germline lookup yields CDR1 SGHAT and CDR2 FQNNGV. The CDR3 is CASSLQGGNAGELFF. DNA of the CDR3: TGTGCCAGCAGCCTACAGGGAGGGAACGCCGGGGAGCTGTTTTTT.

The rearrangement links TRBV29-1 to TRBJ2-7; 8 bases fit TRBD2. Per germline, CDR1 SQVTM and CDR2 ANQGSEA. This CDR3 contains 13 residues. Trimming took 7 bases from V and 0 from J; bases not matched to a gene: 5. The chain's CDR3 is CSAPSGSSYEQYF. The CDR3 DNA sequence: TGCAGCGCCCCTAGCGGGTCCTCCTACGAGCAGTACTTC.

The chain couples TRBV7-9 to TRBJ2-3, with D perhaps matching TRBD1 or TRBD2 (5 bases each). Germline lookup yields CDR1 SEHNR and CDR2 FQNEAQ (reference sequence). The CDR3 consists of 13 residues. V shed 1 base and J shed 8 bases, with 10 bases lying between them. CDR3 protein: CASSLGTTSTQYF. For the CDR3, the DNA is TGTGCCAGCAGCTTAGGGACAACTAGTACGCAGTATTTT.

V gene TRBV29-1 combines with J gene TRBJ2-1, with no clear D. V gave up 4 bases and J gave up 7 bases, with 8 bases separating them. Germline loops: CDR1 SQVTM, CDR2 ANQGSEA. The CDR3 spans 11 residues. The CDR3 bases are TGCAGCGTTGTTCTCGTGAATGAGCAGTTCTTC. Its translation is CSVVLVNEQFF.

The chain recombines TRBV14 with TRBJ2-1, with TRBD1 matching 7 bases. This CDR3 comprises 15 residues. In germline, CDR1 is SGHDN, CDR2 FVKESK. Trimming took 3 bases from V and 9 from J; bases not matched to a gene: 11. The CDR3 protein is CASSHALQGWFEQFF. Here the CDR3 DNA reads TGTGCCAGCAGCCATGCCCTACAGGGGTGGTTTGAGCAGTTCTTC.

This rearrangement joins TRBV9 to TRBJ1-4; D not certain. This CDR3 region has 15 residues. CDR1 and CDR2 from the germline V gene are SGDLS and YYNGEE. Trimming stripped 0 bases from V and 7 bases from J, with 13 bases between. The DNA of the CDR3 is TGTGCCAGCAGCGTAGGACCTGTGAAGGCTGAAAAACTGTTTTTT. It specifies CASSVGPVKAEKLFF.

This clonotype has a single count. The chain has TRBV7-8 and TRBJ2-2, with D unclear. Trimming stripped 1 base from V and 1 base from J, with 4 bases between. The CDR3 loop spans 14 amino acids. Looked up from germline, CDR1 is SGHVS and CDR2 is FQNEAQ. The chain's CDR3 is CASSLVLNTGELFF. Here the CDR3 DNA reads TGTGCCAGCAGCTTAGTCTTGAACACCGGGGAGCTGTTTTTT.

This chain connects TRBV19 to TRBJ1-5; D is unresolved. Germline V CDR1 and CDR2: LNHDA, SQIVND (reference sequence). Trimming pared 2 bases from V and 4 bases from J, leaving 6 bases between. The CDR3 is 13 amino acids. The CDR3 is CASSIQANQPQHF. The CDR3 nucleotides read TGTGCCAGTAGTATACAGGCGAATCAGCCCCAGCATTTT.

The V gene is TRBV2, the J gene TRBJ2-1, with 12 bases that match TRBD2. The CDR3 consists of 16 residues. CDR1 SNHLY and CDR2 FYNNEI come from the germline V gene. V shed 6 bases and J 8 bases; nucleotides not matched to a gene: 11. The CDR3 DNA sequence: TGTGCCAGCAGAAACCTAGCGGGGGGGCCGAGCGATGAGCAGTTCTTC. It encodes CASRNLAGGPSDEQFF.

The V call is TRBV27, the J call TRBJ2-5; 10 bases agree with TRBD2. Germline V gives CDR1 MNHEY, CDR2 SMNVEV (reference sequence). The ends lost 2 bases at V and 5 bases at J; junction bases unmatched: 5. The CDR3 has 15 amino acids. CDR3 in DNA: TGTGCCAGCAGTTTAATTCTAGCGGGAGTTGAGACCCAGTACTTC. Translated, it gives CASSLILAGVETQYF.

V gene TRBV3-1 combines with J gene TRBJ2-2; D not certain. The CDR3 extends over 14 amino acids. V shed 1 base and J shed 7 bases, with 10 bases lying between them. Germline CDR1 reads LGHDT; CDR2 reads YNNKEL (reference sequence). CDR3 nucleotide sequence: TGTGCCAGCAGCCAAGGGCGGTGGGGCGGGGAGCTGTTTTTT. Its protein is CASSQGRWGGELFF.

The chain joins TRBV12-3 or TRBV12-4 to TRBJ1-5, with 9 bases identical to TRBD1. After removal of 5 bases from V and 4 bases from J, the junction contained 9 bases not matched to a gene. This CDR3 has 16 amino acids. The DNA for the CDR3 is TGTGCCAGCAGTCATATGACAGGGGGAGATAATCAGCCCCAGCATTTT. This gives the protein CASSHMTGGDNQPQHF.

J is TRBJ2-7 and V is TRBV13; D is perhaps TRBD1 (8 bases). The V gene lost 4 bases and the J gene lost 5 bases, with 18 bases spanning the gap. The CDR3 runs 15 residues. Germline V gene lookup returns CDR1 PRHDT and CDR2 FYEKMQ (reference sequence). The CDR3 DNA reads TGTGCCAGCAGCTCCCTACAGGGGGGGTTCGACGAGCAGTACTTC. This translates into CASSSLQGGFDEQYF.

This clonotype was picked up a small number of times. V and J are TRBV7-9 and TRBJ2-1; the D is unclear. Germline V gene sequence: CDR1 SEHNR, CDR2 FQNEAQ (reference sequence). V was cut by 5 bases and J by 4 bases, with 3 bases left in between. CDR3 size: 11 residues. The CDR3 sequence: CASSHYNEQFF. The CDR3 nucleotides read TGTGCCAGCAGCCATTACAATGAGCAGTTCTTC.

CDR3 nucleotide sequence: TGTGCCAGCAGCCAAGATCCCCCGGTTTCCGGCTACACCTTC. Translated: CASSQDPPVSGYTF. The V and J genes are TRBV3-1 and TRBJ1-2; D ambiguous. The CDR3 length is 14 residues. Germline CDR1 and CDR2: LGHDT and YNNKEL (reference sequence). Trimming stripped 0 bases from V and 8 bases from J, with 13 bases between.

The CDR3 sequence: CASSPPGGRNTIYF. The DNA of the CDR3 is TGTGCCAGCAGCCCTCCCGGGGGGAGAAACACCATATATTTT. V usage is TRBV28 and J usage is TRBJ1-3; D is possibly TRBD1 (5 bases). V shed 6 bases and J shed 5 bases, with 14 bases lying between them. The CDR3 sequence is 14 residues long. The germline CDR1 and CDR2 sequences are MDHEN and SYDVKM.

The chain is built from TRBV19 and TRBJ2-2; D assignment may be TRBD1 or TRBD2 (5 bases each). V lost 7 bases, J lost 3 bases, and 12 bases lay in between. This CDR3 contains 14 residues. Per the germline V gene, CDR1 is LNHDA and CDR2 is SQIVND (reference sequence). The DNA for the CDR3 is TGTGCCAGTACCTTGGGGGTTGACACCGGGGAGCTGTTTTTT. This sequence encodes CASTLGVDTGELFF.

The V gene is TRBV5-1, the J gene TRBJ1-5, with D maybe TRBD1 (6 bases). V lost 4 bases and J 9 bases, leaving 14 bases between the germline ends. There are 13 residues in the CDR3. Germline V gene data show CDR1 as SGHRS and CDR2 as YFSETQ. CDR3 amino acids: CASSVTGNWPQHF. In DNA, the CDR3 is TGCGCCAGCAGCGTAACAGGGAATTGGCCCCAGCATTTT.

The V gene is TRBV12-3 or TRBV12-4, the J gene TRBJ1-5, with 8 nucleotides matching TRBD1. V lost 1 base to trimming and J lost 6 bases; unmatched junction nucleotides: 5. The CDR3 is 15 amino acids. This CDR3 is CASSLGQGLSQPQHF. CDR3 nucleotides: TGTGCCAGCAGTTTAGGACAGGGGCTGAGTCAGCCCCAGCATTTT.

The CDR3 protein is CASSSQDSITDTQYF. Here the CDR3 DNA reads TGTGCCAGCAGTTCCCAGGACAGTATCACAGATACGCAGTATTTT. The chain recombines TRBV6-2 or TRBV6-3 with TRBJ2-3, with D possibly matching TRBD1 (6 bases). CDR1 is MNHEY and CDR2 is SVGEGT in the germline V gene. Trimming removed 4 bases at V and 2 bases at J, with 13 bases between. The CDR3 sequence is 15 residues long.

The gene calls are TRBV7-9 and TRBJ2-1; 8 bases are shared with TRBD1. The CDR3 is 14 residues long. Germline V gene lookup returns CDR1 SEHNR and CDR2 FQNEAQ (reference sequence). The trim removed 5 bases at V and 7 bases at J, leaving 7 bases unmatched. The CDR3 DNA sequence: TGTGCCAGCAGCCCAATTACAGGGGGTAATGAGCAGTTCTTC. Amino acids: CASSPITGGNEQFF.

The V call is TRBV15, the J call TRBJ2-3; tentative D call: TRBD1 (6 bases). The CDR3 has 17 amino acids. V lost 0 bases and J 2 bases, leaving 15 bases between the germline ends. Germline V lookup: CDR1 LNHNV, CDR2 YYDKDF (reference sequence). Here the CDR3 DNA reads TGTGCCACCAGCAGAGATCAGGCAGGGACAATCACAGATACGCAGTATTTT. This sequence encodes CATSRDQAGTITDTQYF.

The chain links TRBV23-1 to TRBJ2-7; D is undetermined. TRBV23-1 is known as an ORF, though its function is uncertain. The ends were cut back, 2 bases at V and 4 bases at J, with 15 bases in the middle. This CDR3 has 15 amino acids. For the CDR3, the DNA is TGCGCCAGCAGTCAAATCTCCCCCCGCTCATACGAGCAGTACTTC. It translates to CASSQISPRSYEQYF.

The rearrangement links TRBV20-1 to TRBJ2-7; D might be TRBD1 (6 bases). This CDR3 spans 13 amino acids. V was clipped by 4 bases and J by 0 bases, with 10 bases between them. The germline V gene has CDR1 DFQATT and CDR2 SNEGSKA (reference sequence). The CDR3 loop reads CSAMSRGSYEQYF. CDR3 nucleotide sequence: TGCAGTGCTATGTCCAGGGGCTCCTACGAGCAGTACTTC.